This T cell receptor beta chain originates from a study of cytomegalovirus exposure and HLA in healthy donors. This CDR3 is 13 amino acids long. J lost 4 bases, V lost 8 bases, and 7 bases had no gene match. Germline V gene lookup returns CDR1 SGHAT and CDR2 FQNNGV. The repertoire was sequenced with immunoSEQ multiplex PCR; TCRdb's copy has only in-frame clones and lacks some. The sample lists under 200,000 clones, less than 90% seen once, with roughly 5.7% in the top ten. Sequencing was performed on PBMCs. The V and J genes are TRBV11-2 and TRBJ2-7; TRBD2 matches at 8 bases. This receptor was identified in a woman aged 25 to 45 in good health and CMV-seronegative. This chain's CDR3 is CASAKRESYEQYF. CDR3 sequence (DNA): TGTGCCAGCGCTAAGCGGGAGAGTTACGAGCAGTACTTC.